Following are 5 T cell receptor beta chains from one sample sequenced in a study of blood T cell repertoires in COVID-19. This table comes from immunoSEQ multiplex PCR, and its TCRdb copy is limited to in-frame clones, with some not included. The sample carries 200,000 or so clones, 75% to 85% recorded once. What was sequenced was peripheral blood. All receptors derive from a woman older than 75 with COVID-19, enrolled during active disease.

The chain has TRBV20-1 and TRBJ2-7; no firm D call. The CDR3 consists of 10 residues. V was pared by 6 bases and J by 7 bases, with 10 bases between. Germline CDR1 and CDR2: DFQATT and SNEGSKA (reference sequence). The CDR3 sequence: CSAPRAEQYF. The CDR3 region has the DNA TGCAGTGCCCCGAGAGCGGAGCAGTACTTC.

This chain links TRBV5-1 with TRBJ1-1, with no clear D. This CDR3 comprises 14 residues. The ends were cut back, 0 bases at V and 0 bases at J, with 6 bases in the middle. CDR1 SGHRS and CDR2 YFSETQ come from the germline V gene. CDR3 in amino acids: CASSLGLMNTEAFF. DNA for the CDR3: TGCGCCAGCAGCTTGGGACTTATGAACACTGAAGCTTTCTTT.

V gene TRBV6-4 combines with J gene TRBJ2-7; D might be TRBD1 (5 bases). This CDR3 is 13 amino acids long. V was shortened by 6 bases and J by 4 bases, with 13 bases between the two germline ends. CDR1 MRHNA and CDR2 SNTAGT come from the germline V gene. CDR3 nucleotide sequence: TGTGCCAGCAGGCTGGGGCACCTATACGAGCAGTACTTC. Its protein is CASRLGHLYEQYF.

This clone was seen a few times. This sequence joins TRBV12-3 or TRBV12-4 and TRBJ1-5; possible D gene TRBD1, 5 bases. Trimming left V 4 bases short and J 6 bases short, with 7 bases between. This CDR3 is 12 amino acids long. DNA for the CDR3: TGTGCCAGCAGTTGGGGGGGTCAGCCCCAGCATTTT. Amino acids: CASSWGGQPQHF.

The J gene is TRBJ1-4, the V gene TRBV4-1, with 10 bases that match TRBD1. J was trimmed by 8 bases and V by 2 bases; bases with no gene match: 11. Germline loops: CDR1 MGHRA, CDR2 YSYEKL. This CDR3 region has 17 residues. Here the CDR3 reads CASSQNRPGQGREKLFF. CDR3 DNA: TGCGCCAGCAGCCAAAACCGGCCGGGACAGGGGCGAGAAAAACTGTTTTTT.